The present TCR beta chain was sequenced within a study of shared clonotypes between healthy human individuals. Study results and caveats: Although depth was large, rarefaction showed that sequencing of the sorted subsets was incomplete. Clonotype sharing among donors was thought likely to change with sequencing depth.

The CDR3 consists of 14 residues. Germline V gives CDR1 MNHEY, CDR2 SMNVEV (reference sequence). V lost 4 bases to trimming and J lost 0 bases, with 10 bases between them. The study ran the assay at deep level. Sequencing was performed with immunoSEQ multiplex PCR; in TCRdb, only in-frame clones are kept and a portion is missing. This table holds roughly 1.5 million clones, roughly 98% found once. Details on this clone: The antigen remains unidentified.

The sequence was collected from a young man in good health. The material sequenced was naive CD4+ T cells sorted from blood. Subset defined: CD45RA+ positively selected. This chain links TRBV27 with TRBJ2-7; D is unresolved. The chain's CDR3 is CASSSVVGSYEQYF. CDR3 in DNA: TGTGCCAGCAGTTCTGTTGTGGGCTCCTACGAGCAGTACTTC.